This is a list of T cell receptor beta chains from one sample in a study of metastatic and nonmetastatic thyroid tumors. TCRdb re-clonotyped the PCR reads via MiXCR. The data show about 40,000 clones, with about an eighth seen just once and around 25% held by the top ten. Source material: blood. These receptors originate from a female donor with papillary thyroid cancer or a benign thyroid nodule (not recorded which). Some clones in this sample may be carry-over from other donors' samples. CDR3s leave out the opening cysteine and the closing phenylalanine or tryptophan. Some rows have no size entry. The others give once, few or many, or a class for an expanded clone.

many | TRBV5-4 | ASSPQGVRRKLF
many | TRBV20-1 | SARDPSMGETQY
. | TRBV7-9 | ASSRGGRAEF
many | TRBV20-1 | SASARLNTEAF
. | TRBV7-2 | ASSLAFQGATSSGNTIY
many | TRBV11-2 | ASSVGGGTANTEAF
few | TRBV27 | ASILQGVSYEQY
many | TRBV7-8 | ASSLWAGASNQPQH
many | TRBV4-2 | ASSQGAGVVETQY
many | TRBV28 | ASRSGMAYNEQF
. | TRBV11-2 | ASSLDKGQRGKF
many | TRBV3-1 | ASSPTGTSLEQY
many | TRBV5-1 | ASSLAGTGAYEQY
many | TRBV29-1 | SVGQYSNQPQH
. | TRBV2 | AINGSGRDTYNEQF
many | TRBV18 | ASSSGHHSGNTIY
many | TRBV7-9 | ASSLMAGDNEQF
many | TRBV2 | ASSGGQEELYGYT
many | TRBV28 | ASSLGAGTEY
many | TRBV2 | ASSQDGGGQPQH
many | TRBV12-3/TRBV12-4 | ASTVTSGLGELF
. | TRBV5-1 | ASSLGLVVGADTQY
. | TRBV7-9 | ASSPHRGLDTQY
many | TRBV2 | ASLGGGEANYGYT
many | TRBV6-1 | ASSPPGLAGEQY
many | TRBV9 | ASSVRGDTEAF
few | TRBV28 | ASSSARTYEQY
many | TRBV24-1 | ATSDLGREGDEQF
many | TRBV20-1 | SALDTTIGRLDVRGQPQH
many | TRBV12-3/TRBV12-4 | ASSLVRRDEQY
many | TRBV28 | ASSPIGAAGKYGYT
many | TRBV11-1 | ASSFGGYRTRTGELF
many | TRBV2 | ASTPSGRGRTDTQY
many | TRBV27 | ASSVNRGSGYT
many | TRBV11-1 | ASSPRLAEETQY
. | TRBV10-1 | ASSEGRNEQY
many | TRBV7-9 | ASSPYPGHNYGYT
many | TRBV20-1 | SARDLGTGEQY
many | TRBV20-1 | SARVGTARTGELF
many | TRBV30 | AWSVGSSKGTQY
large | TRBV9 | ASSVGGVRTEAF
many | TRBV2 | ASLRSGEQY
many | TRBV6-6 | ASSYKLAGYDTGELF
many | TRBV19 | ASRPGGGTYNEQF
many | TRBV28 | ASSLDGETQY
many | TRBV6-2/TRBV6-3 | ASEGSGLAKNIQY
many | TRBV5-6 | ASSFGTGNTEAF
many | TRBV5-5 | ASSFFLAGGPQDEQF
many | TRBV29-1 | SVPKGIRGDEQF
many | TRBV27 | ASSWGSEQY
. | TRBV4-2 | ASSQSVTVSYEQY
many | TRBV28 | ASSLQGGVYEQY
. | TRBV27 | ARARGLDGELF
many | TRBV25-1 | ASSETGLGNEKLF
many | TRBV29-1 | SVRIRQGADTQY
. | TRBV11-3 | ASSFGSYNEQF
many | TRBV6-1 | ASSEAAGWEQY
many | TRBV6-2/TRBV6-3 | ASSHPGLAGGGETQY